This T cell receptor beta chain was identified in a study of cytomegalovirus exposure and HLA in healthy donors. Across the study: A previous analysis identified approximately 110 million unique TCR beta sequences derived from roughly 180 million T cells.

Germline V gives CDR1 LNHNV, CDR2 YYDKDF (reference sequence). Trimming at V came to 3 bases and at J to 4 bases, leaving 11 bases not matched to a gene. There are 17 residues in the CDR3. PCR involved 60 Vbeta and 13 Jbeta primers. Libraries were prepared by immunoSEQ multiplex PCR; TCRdb keeps only in-frame clonotypes and omits some of them. The sample records 150,000 to 200,000 clones, around 85% being singletons. V gene TRBV15 combines with J gene TRBJ2-5, with 10 positions matching TRBD1. This receptor was obtained from a woman aged 45-65 years in good health and CMV-seronegative. The specimen sequenced was PBMCs. The CDR3 is CATSRFRDRGFSETQYF. The CDR3 nucleotides are TGTGCCACCAGCAGGTTCCGGGACAGGGGTTTTTCAGAGACCCAGTACTTC.